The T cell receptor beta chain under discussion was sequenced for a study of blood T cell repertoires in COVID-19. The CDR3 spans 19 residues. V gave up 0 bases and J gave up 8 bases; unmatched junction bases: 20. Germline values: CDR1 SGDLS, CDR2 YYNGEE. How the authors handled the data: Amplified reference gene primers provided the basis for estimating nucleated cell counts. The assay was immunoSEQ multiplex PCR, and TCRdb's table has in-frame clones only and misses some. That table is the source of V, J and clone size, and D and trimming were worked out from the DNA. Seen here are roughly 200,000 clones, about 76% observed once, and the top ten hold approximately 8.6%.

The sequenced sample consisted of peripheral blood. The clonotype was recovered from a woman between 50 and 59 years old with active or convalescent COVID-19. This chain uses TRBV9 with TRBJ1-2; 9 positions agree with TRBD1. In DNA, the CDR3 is TGTGCCAGCAGCGTAGGGGGGACAGGGTTGTCAGCCGTAAGTAAGGGCTACACCTTC. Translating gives CASSVGGTGLSAVSKGYTF. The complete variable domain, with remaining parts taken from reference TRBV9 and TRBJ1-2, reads DSGVTQTPKHLITATGQRVTLRCSPRSGDLSVYWYQQSLDQGLQFLIQYYNGEERAKGNILERFSAQQFPDLHSELNLSSLELGDSALYFCASSVGGTGLSAVSKGYTFGSGTRLTVV.